Reported below is one TCR beta chain. Its matching antigen is unknown. Assay used: immunoSEQ multiplex PCR; TCRdb lists only in-frame clones, some missing. Among approximately 350,000 clones listed, roughly 87% were seen once. Germline V lookup: CDR1 KGHSH, CDR2 LQKENI. With 1 base removed from V and 0 bases from J, the gap between germline ends came to 13 bases. The CDR3 is 16 amino acids. The sample comes from a study of Ad26.COV2.S vaccination and SARS-CoV-2 variants. Broader study findings: Vaccine and placebo groups showed comparable non-spike TCR breadth.

As to treatment: roughly 20 received Ad26.COV2.S at low or high dose, single or two shots; several received placebo; per-sample allocation not given. Following the first vaccine or placebo injection, samples were taken on day 63. The sequence came from a person aged 18-65 years who received the Ad26.COV2.S COVID-19 vaccine or a placebo. J is TRBJ2-7 and V is TRBV18; D gene unclear. Source: peripheral blood, taken in a trial of Ad26.COV2.S vaccine versus placebo. The CDR3: CASSPRSGQSSYEQYF. Here the CDR3 DNA reads TGTGCCAGCTCACCACGATCGGGCCAGAGCTCCTACGAGCAGTACTTC.